Listed below are T cell receptor beta chains from one sample, sequenced in a study of regulatory T cells in long-lasting Graves disease. MiXCR, run by TCRdb on the multiplex PCR reads, gives a single entry per CDR3 protein. The data contain some 420,000 distinct CDR3 sequences, 20% to 25% of them seen just once; the ten biggest clones take up around 12%. Sequencing used peripheral blood mononuclear cells (PBMCs), obtained when the disease was refractory, from a patient treated with antithyroid drugs. The receptors derive from a female donor with Graves disease. CDR3s include the opening cysteine and the closing phenylalanine or tryptophan. Each record gives: D gene, clone size, J gene, V gene, CDR3 protein, CDR3 DNA. D genes are given only for firm matches. Size tells how often a clone was seen (once, few, many) or the class of an expanded clone, and some rows leave it out.

. | . | TRBJ2-7 | TRBV6-2/TRBV6-3 | CASSKLGLYHEQYF | TGTGCCAGCAGCAAACTAGGACTGTACCACGAGCAGTACTTC
TRBD2 | few | TRBJ2-7 | TRBV20-1 | CSASLGSGGLEEQYF | TGCAGTGCTAGCTTGGGTAGCGGGGGCTTGGAGGAGCAGTACTTC
. | many | TRBJ1-1 | TRBV6-2/TRBV6-3 | CASSSTTEAFF | TGTGCCAGCAGTTCAACCACTGAAGCTTTCTTT
. | many | TRBJ1-1 | TRBV2 | CASSEVGQGTEAFF | TGTGCCAGCAGTGAAGTCGGGCAGGGAACCGAAGCTTTCTTT
. | few | TRBJ1-2 | TRBV25-1 | CASSDPFQGYGYTF | TGTGCCAGCAGTGACCCCTTTCAGGGCTATGGCTACACCTTC
. | . | TRBJ2-3 | TRBV4-1 | CASSQGSGFTDTQYF | TGCGCCAGCAGCCAAGGTAGCGGTTTCACAGATACGCAGTATTTT
. | . | TRBJ1-3 | TRBV19 | CASSLSRASGNTIYF | TGTGCCAGTAGCCTAAGCCGGGCCTCTGGAAACACCATATATTTT
. | many | TRBJ1-1 | TRBV28 | CASTRGGQNTEAFF | TGTGCCAGCACTCGTGGGGGGCAGAACACTGAAGCTTTCTTT
TRBD1 | many | TRBJ2-7 | TRBV28 | CASSPRQGHDYEQYF | TGTGCCAGCAGCCCTAGACAGGGGCACGACTACGAGCAGTACTTC
. | many | TRBJ2-7 | TRBV7-2 | CASSLNRRGLAYEQYF | TGTGCCAGCAGCTTAAATCGGAGGGGCCTCGCTTACGAGCAGTACTTC
. | . | TRBJ2-7 | TRBV7-2 | CASSLYGAMVYEQYF | TGTGCCAGCAGCTTATATGGGGCAATGGTTTACGAGCAGTACTTC
TRBD1 | few | TRBJ2-6 | TRBV5-1 | CASSSRTGLSGANVLTF | TGCGCCAGCAGCTCCCGGACAGGGCTCTCTGGGGCCAACGTCCTGACTTTC
. | many | TRBJ2-7 | TRBV11-2 | CASSSGTWKDPIEQYF | TGTGCCAGCAGCTCCGGTACATGGAAGGACCCCATCGAGCAGTACTTC
. | . | TRBJ2-1 | TRBV7-6 | CASSLDGPPNNEQFF | TGTGCCAGCAGCTTAGATGGGCCCCCGAACAATGAGCAGTTCTTC
. | many | TRBJ1-1 | TRBV7-2 | CASSLVGGASDTEAFF | TGTGCCAGCAGCTTAGTTGGGGGCGCGAGTGACACTGAAGCTTTCTTT
. | . | TRBJ1-4 | TRBV7-2 | CASNYGGGEKLFF | TGTGCCAGCAACTATGGGGGGGGAGAAAAACTGTTTTTT